This entry describes one T cell receptor beta chain. The sample is drawn from a study of blood T cell repertoires in COVID-19. On the study more broadly: COVID-19 samples from acute and convalescent phases originated in the United States, Italy and Spain.

The CDR3 loop spans 16 amino acids. In germline, CDR1 is SGHTA, CDR2 FQGNSA. V shed 5 bases and J shed 2 bases, with 17 bases lying between them. Using immunoSEQ multiplex PCR, the repertoire was profiled, and TCRdb retains in-frame clones only, with some absent. This table holds more than 150,000 clones, roughly 80% found once. Sequencing was done on a sample of PBMCs or T cells enriched from blood (not recorded which). The rearrangement uses TRBV7-2 and TRBJ2-3, with TRBD2 as a possible D gene (6 bases). The sequence derives from a man aged 55 to 70 who had been exposed to COVID-19. The CDR3 reads CASSPWASEYTDTQYF. The CDR3 DNA is TGTGCCAGCAGCCCCTGGGCTAGCGAGTACACAGATACGCAGTATTTT.